The present TCR beta chain was sequenced within a study of blood T cell repertoires in COVID-19. Clones were sequenced by immunoSEQ multiplex PCR, and TCRdb holds only the in-frame ones, with some missing. The table shows 310,000 or so clones, with around 85% occurring only once. V lost 0 bases and J 5 bases, leaving 8 bases between the germline ends. The CDR3 is 13 residues long. Germline lookup yields CDR1 LGHNA and CDR2 YSLEER. The V and J genes are TRBV4-3 and TRBJ2-7; D is unresolved. What was sequenced was PBMCs or T cells enriched from blood (not recorded which). The clonotype was recovered from a woman aged 40 to 49 who had recovered from COVID-19. Written as DNA, the CDR3 is TGCGCCAGCAGCCAAGATGCTAAAAACGAGCAGTACTTC. Amino acid sequence: CASSQDAKNEQYF.